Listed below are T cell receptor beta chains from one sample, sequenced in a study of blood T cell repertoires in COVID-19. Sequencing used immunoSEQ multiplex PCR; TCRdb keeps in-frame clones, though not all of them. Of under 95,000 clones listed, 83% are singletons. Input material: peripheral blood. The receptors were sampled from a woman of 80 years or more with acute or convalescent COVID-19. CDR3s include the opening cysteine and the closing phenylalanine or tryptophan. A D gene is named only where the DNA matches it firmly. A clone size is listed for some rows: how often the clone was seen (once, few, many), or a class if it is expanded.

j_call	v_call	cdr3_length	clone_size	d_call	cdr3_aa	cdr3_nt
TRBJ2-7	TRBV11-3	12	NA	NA	CASSFWPYEQYF	TGTGCCAGCAGCTTCTGGCCCTACGAGCAGTACTTC
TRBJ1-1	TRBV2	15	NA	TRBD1	CASKRPGGMNTEAFF	TGTGCCAGCAAAAGACCAGGGGGGATGAACACTGAAGCTTTCTTT
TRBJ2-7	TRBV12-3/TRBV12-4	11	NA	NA	CASSSPYEQYF	TGTGCCAGCAGTAGCCCTTACGAGCAGTACTTC
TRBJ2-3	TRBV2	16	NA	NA	CASIQRPPGSTDTQYF	TGTGCCAGCATACAGCGGCCGCCCGGAAGCACAGATACGCAGTATTTT
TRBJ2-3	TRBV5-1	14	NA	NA	CASSLVGAQDTQYF	TGCGCCAGCAGCTTGGTGGGGGCCCAAGATACGCAGTATTTT
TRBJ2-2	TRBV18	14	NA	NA	CASSRPGFPGELFF	TGTGCCAGCTCCCGGCCGGGGTTCCCCGGGGAGCTGTTTTTT
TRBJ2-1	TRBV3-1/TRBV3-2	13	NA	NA	CASSPTFHNEQFF	TGTGCCAGCAGCCCGACTTTCCACAATGAGCAGTTCTTC
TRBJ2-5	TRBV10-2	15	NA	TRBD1	CASSEPGQGQETQYF	TGCGCCAGCAGTGAGCCGGGACAGGGCCAAGAGACCCAGTACTTC
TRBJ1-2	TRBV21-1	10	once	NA	CASKHGGYTF	TGTGCCAGCAAACATGGTGGCTACACCTTC
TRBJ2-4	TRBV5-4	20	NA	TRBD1	CASSSGLSGDRGLRKNIQYF	TGTGCCAGCAGCTCTGGGTTGTCTGGGGACAGGGGACTTCGGAAAAACATTCAGTACTTC
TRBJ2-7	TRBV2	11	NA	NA	CASSGHFEQYF	TGTGCCAGCAGTGGGCATTTCGAGCAGTACTTC
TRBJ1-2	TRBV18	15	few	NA	CASSPPPGLNYGYTF	TGTGCCAGCTCACCACCGCCAGGTCTTAACTATGGCTACACCTTC
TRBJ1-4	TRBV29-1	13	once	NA	CSVCRGSGEKLFF	TGCAGCGTTTGTAGGGGGTCCGGGGAAAAACTGTTTTTT
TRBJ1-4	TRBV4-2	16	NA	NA	CASSQDVGETNEKLFF	TGTGCCAGCAGCCAAGATGTCGGGGAGACTAATGAAAAACTGTTTTTT
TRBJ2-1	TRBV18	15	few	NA	CASSPPSDSYNEQFF	TGTGCCAGCTCACCACCAAGCGACTCCTACAATGAGCAGTTCTTC
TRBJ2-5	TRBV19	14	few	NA	CASSNIDSGKTQYF	TGTGCCAGTAGCAATATAGACTCGGGGAAGACCCAGTACTTC
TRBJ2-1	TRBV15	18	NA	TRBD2	CATIPTSGRESSYNEQFF	TGTGCCACCATTCCGACTAGCGGGAGAGAGAGCTCCTACAATGAGCAGTTCTTC
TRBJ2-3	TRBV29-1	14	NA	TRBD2	CSGGTSGSTDTQYF	TGCAGCGGGGGGACTAGCGGGAGTACAGATACGCAGTATTTT
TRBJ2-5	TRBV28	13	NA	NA	CASTAAYQETQYF	TGTGCCAGCACTGCGGCGTACCAAGAGACCCAGTACTTC
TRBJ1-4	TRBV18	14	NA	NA	CASSPGQQNEKLFF	TGTGCCAGCTCACCTGGGCAGCAGAATGAAAAACTGTTTTTT